This T cell receptor (beta chain) was recovered during a study of cytomegalovirus exposure and HLA in healthy donors. V was cut by 4 bases and J by 1 base, with 11 bases left in between. The germline V gene has CDR1 SGDLS and CDR2 YYNGEE. This CDR3 contains 15 residues. In this sample, this clone turned up once. Only in-frame clones appear in the TCRdb table, and some are missing; sequencing was by immunoSEQ multiplex PCR. Of around 220,000 clones listed, around four fifths are singletons. This chain uses TRBV9 with TRBJ1-4, with D possibly TRBD1 on 6 matching bases. This sequence was found in a woman in her thirties in good health and CMV-seropositive. Sequencing was carried out using PBMCs. The CDR3 DNA is TGTGCCAGCAGCCCGGAGGGGGGAACTAATGAAAAACTGTTTTTT. Protein: CASSPEGGTNEKLFF.